The clone carrying this TCR beta chain was seen a handful of times. Its antigen is unidentified. The sample comes from a study of T cells in Graves' hyperthyroidism and ophthalmopathy. There are 15 residues in the CDR3. The V gene lost 3 bases and the J gene lost 8 bases, with 14 bases spanning the gap. CDR1 and CDR2 (germline): SNHLY, FYNNEI. Exclusion followed for patients with uncontrolled infection, other autoimmune disease, pregnancy or lactation. RNA transcripts served as the template for amplifying TCR beta CDR3 regions. The study used the HTBI primer set for a first-round RT-PCR of the TCR CDR3. TCRdb reprocessed the multiplex PCR reads via MiXCR and lists one record per CDR3 protein. The profile shows some 510,000 distinct CDR3 sequences, approximately 44% of them singletons. Study results and caveats: Also found in blood were most expanded thyroid clonotypes above 0.001.

This sequence joins TRBV2 and TRBJ1-6; D unclear. Sequenced input: peripheral blood or thyroid tissue (not recorded which). This receptor was obtained from a woman aged 18-29 years with Graves' hyperthyroidism. The CDR3 protein is CASSEKRTDYSPLHF. The CDR3 DNA reads TGTGCCAGCAGTGAGAAAAGGACGGACTATTCACCCCTCCACTTT.